This passage covers 32 T cell receptor beta chains from one sample sequenced in a study of blood T cell repertoires in COVID-19. Clones were read by immunoSEQ multiplex PCR, and TCRdb kept only the in-frame ones, dropping some. The data contain a few hundred thousand clones, approximately 90% of them singletons. Sequencing was done on a sample of peripheral blood. All receptors derive from a man aged 18 to 30 with active or convalescent COVID-19.

The J gene is TRBJ2-1, the V gene TRBV6-1, with 7 bases fitting TRBD1. This CDR3 is 13 amino acids long. CDR1 is MNHNS, CDR2 SASEGT, per germline. The V and J ends lost 2 bases and 12 bases, in that order; junction bases with no gene match: 7. CDR3 residues: CASSETGRGTQFF. CDR3 DNA: TGTGCCAGCAGTGAAACAGGCAGGGGGACGCAGTTCTTC.

The rearrangement uses TRBV6-5 and TRBJ2-2; D not resolved. CDR1 and CDR2 (germline): MNHEY, SVGAGI. V was cut by 3 bases and J by 3 bases, with 5 bases left in between. The CDR3 spans 13 residues. CDR3 DNA sequence: TGTGCCAGCAGTTATGTAGACACCGGGGAGCTGTTTTTT. It translates to CASSYVDTGELFF.

The genes are TRBV7-2 and TRBJ1-6; 8 bases line up with TRBD1. Germline lookup yields CDR1 SGHTA and CDR2 FQGNSA. The CDR3 has 16 residues. With V trimmed by 2 bases and J by 3 bases, 3 bases remained unmatched. The CDR3 spells CASSLPQGGYNSPLHF. Here the CDR3 DNA reads TGTGCCAGCAGCTTACCACAGGGGGGCTATAATTCACCCCTCCACTTT.

This clone was counted a single time. The chain uses TRBV28 and TRBJ2-1; 10 positions agree with TRBD1. The CDR3 has 14 amino acids. V dropped 5 bases and J dropped 9; count of bases not matched to a gene: 7. CDR1 and CDR2 from the germline V gene are MDHEN and SYDVKM. Here the CDR3 DNA reads TGTGCCAGCAGTCAGGGACAGGGGCGCAGTGAGCAGTTCTTC. Translated: CASSQGQGRSEQFF.

The V and J genes are TRBV3-1 (or the pseudogene TRBV3-2) and TRBJ2-5; 10 bases align to TRBD1. V shed 4 bases and J 5 bases; nucleotides not matched to a gene: 13. The CDR3 covers 17 residues. From germline, CDR1 is LGHDT and CDR2 YNNKEL (reference sequence). The CDR3 coding sequence is TGTGCCAGCAGCCTAAGCCGGAGGACAGGGGGTGAGGAGACCCAGTACTTC. This codes for CASSLSRRTGGEETQYF.

This chain links TRBV6-5 with TRBJ1-4; D is perhaps TRBD1 (5 bases). This CDR3 contains 15 residues. V lost 4 bases to trimming and J lost 8 bases, with 17 bases between them. Germline CDR1 is MNHEY and CDR2 is SVGAGI. The CDR3 reads CASSSLRGFGEKLFF. CDR3 nucleotides: TGTGCCAGCAGTTCTCTCCGGGGGTTTGGGGAAAAACTGTTTTTT.

The rearrangement joins TRBV6-2 or TRBV6-3 to TRBJ1-1; tentative D call: TRBD1 (6 bases). V lost 0 bases and J 0 bases, leaving 14 bases between the germline ends. The CDR3 covers 17 residues. Germline loops: CDR1 MNHEY, CDR2 SVGEGT. The CDR3 DNA sequence: TGTGCCAGCAGTTACTCGATGAGGACAGCTATGAACACTGAAGCTTTCTTT. This sequence encodes CASSYSMRTAMNTEAFF.

J is TRBJ2-7 and V is TRBV27; a weak D match, TRBD2 (6 bases). This CDR3 is built from 13 residues. In germline, CDR1 is MNHEY, CDR2 SMNVEV (reference sequence). V dropped 6 bases and J dropped 2 bases, with 11 bases sitting between them. Here the CDR3 DNA reads TGTGCCAGCAGCCGACTAGGGCCCTACGAGCAGTACTTC. Protein sequence: CASSRLGPYEQYF.

This chain connects TRBV29-1 to TRBJ1-2; possibly TRBD1 for D (6 bases). V was shortened by 7 bases and J by 5 bases, with 14 bases between the two germline ends. Germline CDR1 reads SQVTM; CDR2 reads ANQGSEA. The CDR3 is 12 amino acids. The CDR3 reads CSGETGEYGYTF. CDR3 DNA sequence: TGCAGCGGGGAGACAGGCGAATATGGCTACACCTTC.

The rearrangement uses TRBV7-9 and TRBJ2-7, with TRBD2 matching 10 bases. The CDR3 contains 15 residues. V lost 5 bases, J lost 3 bases, and 7 bases stayed unmatched. Germline lookup yields CDR1 SEHNR and CDR2 FQNEAQ (reference sequence). The CDR3 sequence is CASSEGTSDSYEQYF. DNA for the CDR3: TGTGCCAGCAGCGAGGGGACTAGCGACAGCTACGAGCAGTACTTC.

The chain uses TRBV7-2 and TRBJ1-3, with D possibly TRBD1 on 6 matching bases. Germline assignment: CDR1 SGHTA and CDR2 FQGNSA. The CDR3 is 14 amino acids. V was trimmed by 3 bases and J by 1 base, leaving 7 bases between them. This chain's CDR3 is CASSFQGSGNTIYF. CDR3 coding DNA: TGTGCCAGCAGCTTCCAGGGGTCTGGAAACACCATATATTTT.

This clone was observed a few times. The CDR3 here is CASSLSGTGDGYTF. The DNA for the CDR3 is TGTGCCAGCAGCTTAAGTGGGACAGGGGATGGCTACACCTTC. The V call is TRBV11-2, the J call TRBJ1-2; TRBD1 matches at 10 bases. Unmatched junction bases numbered 3, after V lost 2 bases and J lost 6 bases. The CDR3 extends over 14 amino acids. Germline V gives CDR1 SGHAT, CDR2 FQNNGV.

The chain uses TRBV5-1 and TRBJ1-1; TRBD1 might be the D (5 bases). The CDR3 spans 13 residues. Germline assignment: CDR1 SGHRS and CDR2 YFSETQ. V lost 6 bases and J 2 bases, leaving 11 bases between the germline ends. The CDR3 sequence is CASTPGSNTEAFF. In DNA, the CDR3 is TGCGCCAGCACACCAGGGTCTAACACTGAAGCTTTCTTT.

For this clone: The identical CDR3 is also encoded by other nucleotide sequences in the sample. The rearrangement links TRBV5-1 to TRBJ2-3; 9 bases match TRBD2. V lost 0 bases, J lost 3 bases, and 5 bases stayed unmatched. CDR3 size: 16 residues. CDR1 is SGHRS and CDR2 is YFSETQ in the germline V gene. The CDR3 nucleotides are TGCGCCAGCAGCTTGGGGCGGGGGGGCCAGACAGATACGCAGTATTTT. Translated: CASSLGRGGQTDTQYF.

This clone has more than one count but fewer than ten. V usage is TRBV19 and J usage is TRBJ1-6, with 10 bases aligning to TRBD1. This CDR3 region has 15 residues. Germline V gene lookup returns CDR1 LNHDA and CDR2 SQIVND (reference sequence). The ends lost 1 base at V and 9 bases at J; junction bases unmatched: 3. The CDR3 sequence is CASSIVGTGVSPLHF. In DNA form, the CDR3 reads TGTGCCAGTAGTATAGTTGGGACAGGGGTTTCACCCCTCCACTTT.

This clone was counted between two and nine times. This chain uses TRBV6-5 with TRBJ1-1; D is ambiguous. This CDR3 has 14 amino acids. Germline V gives CDR1 MNHEY, CDR2 SVGAGI. Trimming pared 3 bases from V and 10 bases from J, leaving 18 bases between. The CDR3 bases are TGTGCCAGCAGTTATGGGAATAATCGGGCGGGAGCTTTCTTT. This encodes CASSYGNNRAGAFF.

This chain connects TRBV27 to TRBJ2-7, with 7 positions matching TRBD1. The trim removed 4 bases at V and 3 bases at J, leaving 12 bases unmatched. Germline V gives CDR1 MNHEY, CDR2 SMNVEV (reference sequence). CDR3 size: 16 residues. The chain's CDR3 is CASSWRQGLGNYEQYF. For the CDR3, the DNA is TGTGCCAGCAGTTGGCGACAGGGATTAGGAAACTACGAGCAGTACTTC.

V is TRBV7-9 and J is TRBJ1-1, with a tentative D call TRBD1 (6 bases). Trimming left V 5 bases short and J 6 bases short, with 16 bases between. Per the germline V gene, CDR1 is SEHNR and CDR2 is FQNEAQ (reference sequence). This CDR3 region has 14 residues. CDR3 in amino acids: CASSAFRDTAEAFF. CDR3 DNA: TGTGCCAGCAGCGCATTCAGGGACACTGCTGAAGCTTTCTTT.

The genes are TRBV3-1 (or the pseudogene TRBV3-2) and TRBJ2-2; 8 positions match TRBD1. CDR1 is LGHDT, CDR2 YNNKEL, per germline (reference sequence). The CDR3 contains 14 residues. V lost 6 bases to trimming and J lost 4 bases; unmatched junction nucleotides: 4. For the CDR3, the DNA is TGTGCCAGCAGTCACAGGGGGGTCACCGGGGAGCTGTTTTTT. As protein: CASSHRGVTGELFF.

This clone has a single count. The V and J genes are TRBV7-8 and TRBJ2-1; TRBD1 aligns across 8 bases. Per the germline V gene, CDR1 is SGHVS and CDR2 is FQNEAQ. CDR3 length: 15 amino acids. The junction had 5 bases not matched to a gene; V was cut back by 4 bases and J by 3 bases. The CDR3 loop reads CASSSPGGNYNEQFF. Here the CDR3 DNA reads TGTGCCAGCAGCTCCCCAGGGGGCAACTACAATGAGCAGTTCTTC.

V usage is TRBV3-1 (or the pseudogene TRBV3-2) and J usage is TRBJ1-2; D might be TRBD1 (5 bases). The CDR3 extends over 12 amino acids. Trimming shortened V by 3 bases and J by 8 bases, and 10 bases separated the two germline ends. CDR1 and CDR2 (germline): LGHDT, YNNKEL (reference sequence). Written as DNA, the CDR3 is TGTGCCAGCAGCCACACAGGTTACGGCTACACCTTC. Amino acids: CASSHTGYGYTF.

The chain combines TRBV5-4 with TRBJ2-2; a weak D match, TRBD1 (5 bases). The CDR3 spans 15 residues. Deletions cut 1 base from V and 3 bases from J, with 10 bases between. Germline V gene lookup returns CDR1 SGHNT and CDR2 YYREEE (reference sequence). CDR3 region: CASSLSRAYTGELFF. Written as DNA, the CDR3 is TGTGCCAGCAGCTTGTCCAGGGCGTACACCGGGGAGCTGTTTTTT.

V and J are TRBV9 and TRBJ2-7; 11 nucleotides align to TRBD1. Germline CDR1 is SGDLS and CDR2 is YYNGEE. The length of the CDR3 is 15 residues. J was trimmed by 0 bases and V by 3 bases; bases with no gene match: 2. The CDR3 region has the DNA TGTGCCAGCAGCGCCGGGACAGGGGGCTCCTACGAGCAGTACTTC. It is translated as CASSAGTGGSYEQYF.

The sample holds a few counts of this clone. The chain employs TRBV6-2 or TRBV6-3 and TRBJ1-2, with 7 positions matching TRBD1. The trim removed 5 bases at V and 6 bases at J, leaving 15 bases unmatched. Per the germline V gene, CDR1 is MNHEY and CDR2 is SVGEGT. The length of the CDR3 is 16 residues. The CDR3 reads CASSPSPQTGWNGYTF. The CDR3 nucleotides are TGTGCCAGCAGTCCCTCACCTCAGACAGGGTGGAATGGCTACACCTTC.

The genes are TRBV2 and TRBJ1-2; possible D gene TRBD1, 6 bases. The V gene lost 9 bases and the J gene lost 8 bases, with 22 bases spanning the gap. The length of the CDR3 is 14 residues. Germline CDR1 SNHLY, CDR2 FYNNEI. CDR3 coding DNA: TGTGCCAGGGGAGGTGGCGGGGGGCCGGAGGGCTACACCTTC. This sequence encodes CARGGGGGPEGYTF.

The V and J genes are TRBV29-1 and TRBJ2-5; TRBD1 might be the D (5 bases). CDR1 is SQVTM and CDR2 is ANQGSEA in the germline V gene. This CDR3 has 12 residues. Trimming stripped 6 bases from V and 5 bases from J, with 13 bases between. In nucleotides, the CDR3 is TGCAGCGTGTTGACAGAGGAGGAGACCCAGTACTTC. Protein: CSVLTEEETQYF.

The chain is built from TRBV27 and TRBJ1-1; 7 positions agree with TRBD1. This CDR3 comprises 15 residues. V lost 3 bases to trimming and J lost 2 bases; unmatched junction nucleotides: 6. The germline V gene encodes CDR1 MNHEY and CDR2 SMNVEV (reference sequence). DNA of the CDR3: TGTGCCAGCAGTTTTCGAGGGGGCGCAAACACTGAAGCTTTCTTT. This codes for CASSFRGGANTEAFF.

The chain carries TRBV4-2 and TRBJ2-7; D not resolved. The CDR3 contains 12 residues. V lost 8 bases and J 7 bases, leaving 15 bases between the germline ends. Germline CDR1 reads LGHNA; CDR2 reads YNFKEQ. In DNA form, the CDR3 reads TGTGCCAGCCGGTCCGAATCTCGAGAGCAGTACTTC. Translation: CASRSESREQYF.

This chain uses TRBV9 with TRBJ1-1; D perhaps matches TRBD1 (6 bases). Germline CDR1 SGDLS, CDR2 YYNGEE. The CDR3 covers 13 residues. Trimming removed 0 bases from V and 5 bases from J, with 8 bases in between. CDR3 loop: CASSVDGQTEAFF. The DNA of the CDR3 is TGTGCCAGCAGCGTAGACGGACAGACTGAAGCTTTCTTT.

The CDR3 coding sequence is TGCAGCGTTGTGAGCTCCTACGAGCAGTACTTC. Translation gives CSVVSSYEQYF. This chain uses TRBV29-1 with TRBJ2-7; D unclear. V lost 4 bases, J lost 0 bases, and 4 bases lay in between. The CDR3 is 11 residues long. The germline V gene has CDR1 SQVTM and CDR2 ANQGSEA.

The V call is TRBV9, the J call TRBJ1-2; D gene unclear. The CDR3 loop spans 14 amino acids. Deletions cut 4 bases from V and 0 bases from J, with 10 bases between. CDR1 is SGDLS, CDR2 YYNGEE, per germline. DNA for the CDR3: TGTGCCAGCAGCAGGAGAGGGTCTAACTATGGCTACACCTTC. Amino acid sequence: CASSRRGSNYGYTF.

The chain has TRBV28 and TRBJ1-4; 8 bases fit TRBD1. J gave up 6 bases and V 3 bases, and 3 bases lay outside the gene matches. The germline gives CDR1 MDHEN, CDR2 SYDVKM. This CDR3 has 14 residues. The DNA for the CDR3 is TGTGCCAGCAGTTTGGACAGGGTTGATGAAAAACTGTTTTTT. Its translation is CASSLDRVDEKLFF.